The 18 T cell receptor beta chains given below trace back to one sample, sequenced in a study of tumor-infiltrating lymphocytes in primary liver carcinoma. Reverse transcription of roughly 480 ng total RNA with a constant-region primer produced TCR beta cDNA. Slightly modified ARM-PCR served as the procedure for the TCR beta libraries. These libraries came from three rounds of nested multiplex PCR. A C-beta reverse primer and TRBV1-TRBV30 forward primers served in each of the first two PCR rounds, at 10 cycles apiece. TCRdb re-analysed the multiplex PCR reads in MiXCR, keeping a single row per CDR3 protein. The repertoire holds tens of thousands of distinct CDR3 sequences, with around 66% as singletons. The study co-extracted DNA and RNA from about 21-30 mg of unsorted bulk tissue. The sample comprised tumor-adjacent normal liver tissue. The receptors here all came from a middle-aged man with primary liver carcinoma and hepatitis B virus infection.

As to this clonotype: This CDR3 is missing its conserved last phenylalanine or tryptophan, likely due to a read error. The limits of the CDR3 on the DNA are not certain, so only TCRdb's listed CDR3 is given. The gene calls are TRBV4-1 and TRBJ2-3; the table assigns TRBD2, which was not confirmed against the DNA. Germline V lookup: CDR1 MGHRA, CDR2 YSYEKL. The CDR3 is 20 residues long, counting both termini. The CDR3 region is CASSQAIGTDRLVTTDTHYY.

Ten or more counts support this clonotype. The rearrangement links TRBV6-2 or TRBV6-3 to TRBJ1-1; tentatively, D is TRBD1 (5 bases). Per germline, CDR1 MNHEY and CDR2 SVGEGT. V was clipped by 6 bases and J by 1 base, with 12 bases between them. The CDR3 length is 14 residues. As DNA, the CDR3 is TGTGCCAGCAGCCAAGGGACGGGGAACACTGAAGCTTTCTTT. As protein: CASSQGTGNTEAFF.

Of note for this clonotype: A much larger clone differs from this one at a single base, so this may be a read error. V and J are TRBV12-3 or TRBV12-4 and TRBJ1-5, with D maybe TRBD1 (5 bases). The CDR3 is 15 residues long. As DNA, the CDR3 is TGTGCCAGCAGTTTAGCCCAGGGTCCTAATCGGCCCCAGCATTTT. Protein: CASSLAQGPNRPQHF.

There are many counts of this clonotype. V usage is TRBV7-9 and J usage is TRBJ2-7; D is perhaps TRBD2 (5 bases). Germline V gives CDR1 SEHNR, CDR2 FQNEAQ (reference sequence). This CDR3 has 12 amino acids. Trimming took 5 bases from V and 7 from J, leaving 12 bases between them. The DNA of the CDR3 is TGTGCCAGCAGCCTCGGACCGGGAGAGCAGTACTTC. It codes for CASSLGPGEQYF.

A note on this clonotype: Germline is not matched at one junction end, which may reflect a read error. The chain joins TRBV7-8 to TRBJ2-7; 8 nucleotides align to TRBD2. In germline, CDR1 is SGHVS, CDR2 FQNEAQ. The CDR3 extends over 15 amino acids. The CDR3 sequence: CASSLDSGGNYEQYF. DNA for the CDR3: TGTGCCAGCAGCTTAGACTCGGGAGGGAACTACGAACAGTACTTC. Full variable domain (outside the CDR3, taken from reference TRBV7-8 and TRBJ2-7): GAGVSQSPRYKVAKRGQDVALRCDPISGHVSLFWYQQALGQGPEFLTYFQNEAQLDKSGLPSDRFFAERPEGSVSTLKIQRTQQEDSAVYLCASSLDSGGNYEQYFGPGTRLTVT.

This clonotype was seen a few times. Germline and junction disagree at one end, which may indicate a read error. The CDR3: CSARRGLEETQYF. Here the CDR3 DNA reads TGTAGTGCTAGGAGGGGGCTCGAAGAGACCCAGTACTTC. The J gene is TRBJ2-5, the V gene TRBV20-1, with D possibly TRBD1 on 7 matching bases. The CDR3 spans 13 residues. Germline V CDR1 and CDR2: DFQATT, SNEGSKA (reference sequence).

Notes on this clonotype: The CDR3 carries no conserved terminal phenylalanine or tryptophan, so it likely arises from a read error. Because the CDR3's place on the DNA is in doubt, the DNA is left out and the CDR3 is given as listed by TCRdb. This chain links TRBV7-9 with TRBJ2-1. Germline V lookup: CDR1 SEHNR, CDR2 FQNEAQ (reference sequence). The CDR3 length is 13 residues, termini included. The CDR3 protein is CASSLVSHNEPFS.

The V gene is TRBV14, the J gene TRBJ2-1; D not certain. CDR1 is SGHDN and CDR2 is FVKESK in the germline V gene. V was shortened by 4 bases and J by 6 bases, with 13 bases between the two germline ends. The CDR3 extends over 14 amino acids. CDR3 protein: CASSPRVFGNEQFF. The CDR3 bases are TGTGCCAGCAGCCCGAGAGTTTTTGGCAATGAGCAGTTCTTC.

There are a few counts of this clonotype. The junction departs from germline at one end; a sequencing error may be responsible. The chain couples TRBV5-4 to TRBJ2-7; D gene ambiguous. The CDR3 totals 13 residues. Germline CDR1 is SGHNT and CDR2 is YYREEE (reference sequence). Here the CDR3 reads CASSLGGTYERYF. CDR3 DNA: TGTGCCAGCAGCTTGGGGGGTACCTACGAGCGGTACTTC.

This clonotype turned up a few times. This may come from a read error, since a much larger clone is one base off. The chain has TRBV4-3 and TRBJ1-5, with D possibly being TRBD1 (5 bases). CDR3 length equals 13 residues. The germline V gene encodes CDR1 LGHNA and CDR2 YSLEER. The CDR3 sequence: CAGSQSREQPQHF. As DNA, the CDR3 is TGCGCCGGCAGCCAGTCCAGGGAGCAGCCCCAGCATTTT.

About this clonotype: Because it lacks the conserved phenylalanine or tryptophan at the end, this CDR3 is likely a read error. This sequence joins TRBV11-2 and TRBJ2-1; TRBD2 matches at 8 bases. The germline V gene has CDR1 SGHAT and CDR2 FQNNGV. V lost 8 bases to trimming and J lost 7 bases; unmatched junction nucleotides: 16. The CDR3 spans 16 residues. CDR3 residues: CASDLELLAGMNEQFL. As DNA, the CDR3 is TGTGCCAGCGACTTAGAGCTCTTAGCGGGAATGAATGAGCAGTTCTTA.

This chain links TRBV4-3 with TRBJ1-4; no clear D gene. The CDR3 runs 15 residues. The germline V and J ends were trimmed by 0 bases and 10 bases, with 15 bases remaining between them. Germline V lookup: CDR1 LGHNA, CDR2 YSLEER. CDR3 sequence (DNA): TGCGCCAGCAGCCAAGATGATCGCTCTGGGGTAAAACTGTTTTTT. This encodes CASSQDDRSGVKLFF.

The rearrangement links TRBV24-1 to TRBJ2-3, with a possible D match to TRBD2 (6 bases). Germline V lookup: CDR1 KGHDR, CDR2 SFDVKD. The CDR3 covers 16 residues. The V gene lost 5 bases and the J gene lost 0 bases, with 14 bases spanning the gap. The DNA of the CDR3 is TGTGCCACCAGTGGGAGGGGAACGACTAGCACAGATACGCAGTATTTT. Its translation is CATSGRGTTSTDTQYF.

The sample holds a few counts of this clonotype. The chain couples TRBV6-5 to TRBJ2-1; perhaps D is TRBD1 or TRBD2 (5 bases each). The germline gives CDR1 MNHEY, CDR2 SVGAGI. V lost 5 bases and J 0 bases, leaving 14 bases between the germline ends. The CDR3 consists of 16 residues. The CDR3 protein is CASSPGTSGSYNEQFF. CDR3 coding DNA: TGTGCCAGCAGTCCAGGGACCAGCGGCTCCTACAATGAGCAGTTCTTC.

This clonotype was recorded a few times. The CDR3 here is CASSKDRESEKLFF. CDR3 in DNA: TGTGCCAGCAGTAAGGACAGGGAGAGTGAAAAACTGTTTTTT. This rearrangement joins TRBV6-1 to TRBJ1-4; the match to TRBD1 covers 8 bases. Germline V gene data show CDR1 as MNHNS and CDR2 as SASEGT. The trim removed 5 bases at V and 7 bases at J, leaving 6 bases unmatched. CDR3 size: 14 residues.

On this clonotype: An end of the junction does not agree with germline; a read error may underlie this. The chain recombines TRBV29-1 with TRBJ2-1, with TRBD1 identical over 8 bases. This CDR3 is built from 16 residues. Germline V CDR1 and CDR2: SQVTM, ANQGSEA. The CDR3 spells CSVEGPDRESYNGQFF. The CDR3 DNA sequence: TGCAGCGTTGAAGGGCCGGACAGGGAAAGCTACAATGGGCAGTTCTTC.

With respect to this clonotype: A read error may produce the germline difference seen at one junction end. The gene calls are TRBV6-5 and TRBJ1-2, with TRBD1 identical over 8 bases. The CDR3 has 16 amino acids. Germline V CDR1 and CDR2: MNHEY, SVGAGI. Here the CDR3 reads CASSKLEGTGNYGYTF. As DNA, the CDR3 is TGTGCCAGCAGTAAACTCGAGGGGACAGGCAACTATGGCTACACCTTT.

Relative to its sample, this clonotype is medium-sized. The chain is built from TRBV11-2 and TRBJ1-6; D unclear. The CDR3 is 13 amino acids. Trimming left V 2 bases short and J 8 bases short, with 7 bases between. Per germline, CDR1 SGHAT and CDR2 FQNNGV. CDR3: CASSLSRDSPLHF. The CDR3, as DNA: TGTGCCAGCAGCTTAAGTAGGGATTCACCCCTCCACTTT.